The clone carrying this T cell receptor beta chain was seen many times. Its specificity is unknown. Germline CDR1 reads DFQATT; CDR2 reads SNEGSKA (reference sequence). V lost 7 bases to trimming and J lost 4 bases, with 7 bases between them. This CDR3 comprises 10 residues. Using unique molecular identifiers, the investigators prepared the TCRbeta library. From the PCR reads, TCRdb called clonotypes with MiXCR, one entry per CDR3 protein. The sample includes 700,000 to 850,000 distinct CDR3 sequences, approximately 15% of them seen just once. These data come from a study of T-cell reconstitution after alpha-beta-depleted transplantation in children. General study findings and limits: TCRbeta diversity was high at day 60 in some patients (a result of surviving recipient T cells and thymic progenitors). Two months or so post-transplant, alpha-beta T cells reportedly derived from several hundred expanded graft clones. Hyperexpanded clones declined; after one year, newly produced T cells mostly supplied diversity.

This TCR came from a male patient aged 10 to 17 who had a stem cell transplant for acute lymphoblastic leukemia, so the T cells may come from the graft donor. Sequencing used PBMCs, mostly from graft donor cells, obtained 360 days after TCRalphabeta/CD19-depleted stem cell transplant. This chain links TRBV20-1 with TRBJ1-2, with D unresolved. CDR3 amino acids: CSGYRYGYTF. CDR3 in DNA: TGCAGTGGGTACCGCTATGGCTACACCTTC.